The next 12 T cell receptor beta chains were all read from a single sample in a study of cytomegalovirus exposure and HLA in healthy donors. 60 Vbeta and 13 Jbeta primers were used in PCR. Libraries were prepared by immunoSEQ multiplex PCR; TCRdb keeps only in-frame clonotypes and omits some of them. The profile shows over 150,000 clones, 80% of them singletons. Sequencing used PBMCs. All receptors come from a man aged 25-45 years in good health and CMV-seropositive.

The V and J genes are TRBV5-1 and TRBJ2-2, with TRBD1 matching over 9 bases. The CDR3 is made up of 13 amino acids. Germline V gives CDR1 SGHRS, CDR2 YFSETQ. V shed 2 bases, J shed 8 bases, and the junction held 1 base outside the gene matches. Here the CDR3 DNA reads TGCGCCAGCAGCTTACAGGGGGCTGGGGAGCTGTTTTTT. The encoded protein is CASSLQGAGELFF. The whole variable domain, filled in from reference TRBV5-1 and TRBJ2-2, reads KAGVTQTPRYLIKTRGQQVTLSCSPISGHRSVSWYQQTPGQGLQFLFEYFSETQRNKGNFPGRFSGRQFSNSRSEMNVSTLELGDSALYLCASSLQGAGELFFGEGSRLTVL.

This CDR3 is CASSPGTVSWVEQYF. CDR3 sequence (DNA): TGTGCCAGCAGTCCGGGGACAGTCTCTTGGGTCGAGCAGTACTTC. The chain combines TRBV27 with TRBJ2-7; TRBD1 agrees at 7 bases. The trim removed 5 bases at V and 6 bases at J, leaving 13 bases unmatched. Germline V gene lookup returns CDR1 MNHEY and CDR2 SMNVEV (reference sequence). The CDR3 runs to 15 residues.

This clone came up once. The V and J genes are TRBV25-1 and TRBJ2-7; 9 bases fit TRBD2. Germline CDR1 reads MGHDK; CDR2 reads SYGVNS. V lost 2 bases to trimming and J lost 2 bases; unmatched junction nucleotides: 10. The CDR3 is 17 amino acids. The CDR3 DNA sequence: TGTGCCAGCAGTGAAATCCCAGAGACTAGCGGTGCCTACGAGCAGTACTTC. Translated, it gives CASSEIPETSGAYEQYF.

The genes are TRBV5-1 and TRBJ2-2; 14 bases fit TRBD2. J was trimmed by 5 bases and V by 3 bases; bases with no gene match: 9. This CDR3 has 18 residues. The germline CDR1 and CDR2 sequences are SGHRS and YFSETQ. CDR3 nucleotides: TGCGCCAGCAGCTCCCCGGGACTAGCGGGAGTAGAAACCGGGGAGCTGTTTTTT. It is translated as CASSSPGLAGVETGELFF. Combining the CDR3 with reference TRBV5-1 and TRBJ2-2 gives the whole variable domain KAGVTQTPRYLIKTRGQQVTLSCSPISGHRSVSWYQQTPGQGLQFLFEYFSETQRNKGNFPGRFSGRQFSNSRSEMNVSTLELGDSALYLCASSSPGLAGVETGELFFGEGSRLTVL.

This clone is a singleton in its sample. The V gene is TRBV5-1, the J gene TRBJ2-1; D may be TRBD2 (6 bases). This CDR3 region has 15 residues. V lost 1 base, J lost 2 bases, and 10 bases lay in between. CDR1 is SGHRS, CDR2 YFSETQ, per germline. CDR3 DNA sequence: TGCGCCAGCAGCTTGTCGGGAGCAACCTACAATGAGCAGTTCTTC. Translating it yields CASSLSGATYNEQFF.

The rearrangement uses TRBV9 and TRBJ2-5; the match to TRBD2 covers 8 bases. Germline CDR1 reads SGDLS; CDR2 reads YYNGEE. CDR3 length equals 15 residues. The ends lost 0 bases at V and 5 bases at J; junction bases unmatched: 6. CDR3 residues: CASSVEGLVGETQYF. The CDR3, as DNA: TGTGCCAGCAGCGTAGAGGGACTAGTTGGTGAGACCCAGTACTTC.

CDR3 residues: CAISGGTGTNTEAFF. In DNA form, the CDR3 reads TGTGCCATCAGTGGGGGGACAGGGACGAACACTGAAGCTTTCTTT. The chain carries TRBV10-3 and TRBJ1-1, with TRBD1 identical over 9 bases. J lost 1 base, V lost 4 bases, and 4 bases had no gene match. CDR1 and CDR2 from the germline V gene are ENHRY and SYGVKD. CDR3 length: 15 amino acids.

The chain carries TRBV19 and TRBJ1-2; the D gene is possibly TRBD1 (6 bases). V was pared by 3 bases and J by 7 bases, with 15 bases between. Germline loops: CDR1 LNHDA, CDR2 SQIVND (reference sequence). The CDR3 runs to 14 residues. This CDR3 reads CASSMGAAKGGYTF. In nucleotides, the CDR3 is TGTGCCAGTAGTATGGGGGCAGCAAAAGGTGGCTACACCTTC. Full variable domain (rest looked up from reference TRBV19 and TRBJ1-2): DGGITQSPKYLFRKEGQNVTLSCEQNLNHDAMYWYRQDPGQGLRLIYYSQIVNDFQKGDIAEGYSVSREKKESFPLTVTSAQKNPTAFYLCASSMGAAKGGYTFGSGTRLTVV.

The CDR3 protein is CASSPLAYTGELFF. The CDR3 region has the DNA TGTGCCAGCAGTCCGCTAGCGTACACCGGGGAGCTGTTTTTT. The chain couples TRBV28 to TRBJ2-2, with D possibly being TRBD2 (6 bases). Trimming removed 5 bases from V and 3 bases from J, with 10 bases in between. The length of the CDR3 is 14 residues. Germline CDR1 MDHEN, CDR2 SYDVKM. The full variable domain, rest sourced from reference TRBV28 and TRBJ2-2, is DVKVTQSSRYLVKRTGEKVFLECVQDMDHENMFWYRQDPGLGLRLIYFSYDVKMKEKGDIPEGYSVSREKKERFSLILESASTNQTSMYLCASSPLAYTGELFFGEGSRLTVL.

The chain combines TRBV7-2 with TRBJ2-7; D remains unclear. Germline loops: CDR1 SGHTA, CDR2 FQGNSA. The CDR3 consists of 14 residues. V was pared by 5 bases and J by 0 bases, with 11 bases between. In DNA, the CDR3 is TGTGCCAGCAGCATAGGGCCTAGCTCCTACGAGCAGTACTTC. Translating gives CASSIGPSSYEQYF. The full variable domain, its missing parts supplied by reference TRBV7-2 and TRBJ2-7, is GAGVSQSPSNKVTEKGKDVELRCDPISGHTALYWYRQSLGQGLEFLIYFQGNSAPDKSGLPSDRFSAERTGGSVSTLTIQRTQQEDSAVYLCASSIGPSSYEQYFGPGTRLTVT.

The rearrangement links TRBV27 to TRBJ2-7; D remains unclear. The CDR3 covers 14 residues. CDR1 MNHEY and CDR2 SMNVEV come from the germline V gene (reference sequence). Trimming cost V 6 bases and J 4 bases, with 16 bases left between them. CDR3 DNA sequence: TGTGCCAGCAGAGGTCGAGCCGCAGCGTACGAGCAGTACTTC. It codes for CASRGRAAAYEQYF.

The chain links TRBV5-4 to TRBJ1-1, with 7 nucleotides matching TRBD1. The CDR3 runs 12 residues. J gave up 7 bases and V 4 bases, and 4 bases lay outside the gene matches. The germline gives CDR1 SGHNT, CDR2 YYREEE (reference sequence). This CDR3 reads CASSRGLGEAFF. The CDR3 DNA follows: TGTGCCAGCAGCAGGGGGCTGGGTGAAGCTTTCTTT.